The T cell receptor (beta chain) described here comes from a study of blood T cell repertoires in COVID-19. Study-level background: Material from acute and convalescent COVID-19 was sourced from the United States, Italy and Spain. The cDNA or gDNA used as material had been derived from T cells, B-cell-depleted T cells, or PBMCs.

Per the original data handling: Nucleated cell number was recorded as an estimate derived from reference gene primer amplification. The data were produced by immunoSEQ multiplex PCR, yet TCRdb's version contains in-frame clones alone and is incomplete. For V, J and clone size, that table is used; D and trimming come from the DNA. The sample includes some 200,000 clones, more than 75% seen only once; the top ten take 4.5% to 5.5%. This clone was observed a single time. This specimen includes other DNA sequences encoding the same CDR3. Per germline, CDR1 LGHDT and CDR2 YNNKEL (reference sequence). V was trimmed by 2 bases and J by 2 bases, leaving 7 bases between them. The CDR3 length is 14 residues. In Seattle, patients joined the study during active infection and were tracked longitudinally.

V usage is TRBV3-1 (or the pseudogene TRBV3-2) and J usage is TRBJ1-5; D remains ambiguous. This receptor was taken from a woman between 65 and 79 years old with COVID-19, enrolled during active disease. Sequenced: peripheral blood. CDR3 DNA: TGTGCCAGCAGCCAATCATCAGGCAATCAGCCCCAGCATTTT. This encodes CASSQSSGNQPQHF.